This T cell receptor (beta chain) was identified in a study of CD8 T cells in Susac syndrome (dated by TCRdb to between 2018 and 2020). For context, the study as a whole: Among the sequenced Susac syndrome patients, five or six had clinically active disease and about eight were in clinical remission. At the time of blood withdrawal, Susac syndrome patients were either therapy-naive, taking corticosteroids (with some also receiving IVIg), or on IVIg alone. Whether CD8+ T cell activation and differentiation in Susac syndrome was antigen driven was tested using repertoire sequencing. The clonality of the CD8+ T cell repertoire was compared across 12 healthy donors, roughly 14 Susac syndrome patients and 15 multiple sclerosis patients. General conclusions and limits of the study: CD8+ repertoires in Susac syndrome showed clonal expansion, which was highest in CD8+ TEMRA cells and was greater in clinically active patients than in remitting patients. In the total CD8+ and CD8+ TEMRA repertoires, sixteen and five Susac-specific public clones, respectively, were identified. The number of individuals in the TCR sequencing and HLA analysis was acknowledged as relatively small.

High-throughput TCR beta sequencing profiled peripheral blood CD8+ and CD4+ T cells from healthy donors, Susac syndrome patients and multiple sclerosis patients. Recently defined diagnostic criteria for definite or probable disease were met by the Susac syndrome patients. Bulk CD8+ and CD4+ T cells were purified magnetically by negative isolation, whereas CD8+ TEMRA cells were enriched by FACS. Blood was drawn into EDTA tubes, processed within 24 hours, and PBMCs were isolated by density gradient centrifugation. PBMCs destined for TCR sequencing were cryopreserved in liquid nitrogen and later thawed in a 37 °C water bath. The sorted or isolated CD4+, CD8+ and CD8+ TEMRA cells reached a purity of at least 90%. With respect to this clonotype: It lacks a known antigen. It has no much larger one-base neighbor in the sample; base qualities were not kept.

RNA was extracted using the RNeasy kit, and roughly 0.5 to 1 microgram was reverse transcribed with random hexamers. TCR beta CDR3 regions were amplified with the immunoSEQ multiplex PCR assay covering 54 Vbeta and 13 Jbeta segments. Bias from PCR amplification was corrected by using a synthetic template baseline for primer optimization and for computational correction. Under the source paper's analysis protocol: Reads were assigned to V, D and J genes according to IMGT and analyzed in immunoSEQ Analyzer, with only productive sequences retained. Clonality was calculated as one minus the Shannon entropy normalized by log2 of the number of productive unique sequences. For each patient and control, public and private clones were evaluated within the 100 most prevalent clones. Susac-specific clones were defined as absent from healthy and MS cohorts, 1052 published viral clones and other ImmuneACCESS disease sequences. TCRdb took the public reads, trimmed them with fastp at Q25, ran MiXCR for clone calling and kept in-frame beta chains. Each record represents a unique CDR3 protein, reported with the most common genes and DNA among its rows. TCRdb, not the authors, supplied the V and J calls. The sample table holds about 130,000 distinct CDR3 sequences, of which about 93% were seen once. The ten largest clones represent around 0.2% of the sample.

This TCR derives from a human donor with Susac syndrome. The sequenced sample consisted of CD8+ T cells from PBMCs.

The CDR3 amino acid sequence is: CASSSTIAGAGELFF. The DNA sequence is TGTGCCAGCAGCTCCACTATAGCGGGAGCCGGGGAGCTGTTTTTT. The chain is made from TRBV7-9 and TRBJ2-2; TRBD2 fits 9 bases in the junction. The CDR3 has 15 amino acids, counting the end cysteine and phenylalanine. The retained sequence is limited to the CDR3, 45 bases, with the frame set at the first base. Taken from the germline V gene (reference sequence), the CDR1 and CDR2 loops are SEHNR and FQNEAQ. Here V drops 4 bases and J drops 6 bases, and the junction holds 6 bases not matched to any gene.